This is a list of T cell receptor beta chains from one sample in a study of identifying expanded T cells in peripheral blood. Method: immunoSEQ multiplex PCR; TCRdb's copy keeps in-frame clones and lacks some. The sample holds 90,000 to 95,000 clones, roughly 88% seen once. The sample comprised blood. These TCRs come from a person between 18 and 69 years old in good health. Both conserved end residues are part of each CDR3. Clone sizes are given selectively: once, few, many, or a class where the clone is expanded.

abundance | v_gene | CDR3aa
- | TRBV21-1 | CASSRRTGKTYEQYF
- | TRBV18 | CASSQTTLGAQETQYF
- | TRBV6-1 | CALTDRGLYGYTF
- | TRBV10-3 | CAISDGLREETFF
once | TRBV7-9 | CASSLYGEKLFF
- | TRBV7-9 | CASSFSGGLRETQYF
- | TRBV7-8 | CASSPGPRNYGYTF
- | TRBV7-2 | CASRQGGLAGVNEQFF
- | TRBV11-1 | CASTPGANTGELFF
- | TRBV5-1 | CASSLTGGTGNTIYF
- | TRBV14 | CASSQVPVNQPQHF
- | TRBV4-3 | CASSQDRQGALGTNEKLFF
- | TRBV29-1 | CSAEQMNTGELFF
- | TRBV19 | CASSTGLSGNTIYF
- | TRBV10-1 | CASSESALPVNYGYTF
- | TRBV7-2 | CASTRTGSRSPLHF
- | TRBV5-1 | CASSLAHRDRLNTEAFF
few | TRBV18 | CASSLVMGDTQYF
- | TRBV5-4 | CASSPGGSGRTETQYF
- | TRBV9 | CASSVRDSPTDTQYF
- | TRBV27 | CASSSTDTQYF
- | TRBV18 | CASSRQFGGYSYNSPLHF
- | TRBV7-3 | CASSLTRNEQFF
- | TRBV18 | CASSPRAGQETQYF
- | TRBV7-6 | CASSLGDWQGSSYEQYF
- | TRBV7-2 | CASSLGMRETQYF
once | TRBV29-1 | CSVEYLYGSSNYGYTF
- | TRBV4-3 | CASSFRTGSYTEAFF
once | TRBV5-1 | CASSGQGASTDTQYF
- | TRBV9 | CASSVARTGRVGELFF
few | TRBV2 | CASRPQRDTEAFF
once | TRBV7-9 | CASSWTDRDNTEAFF
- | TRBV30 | CAWKVKGKGEQFF
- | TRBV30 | CACLDKTNYGYTF
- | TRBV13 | CASSLAAGGPGTDTQYF
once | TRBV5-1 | CASSLDRQETQYF
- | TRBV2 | CASQQGGQDEQFF
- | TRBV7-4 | CASRWSSNTEAFF
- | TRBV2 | CASSEESSYNSPLHF
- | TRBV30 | CAWSANTIKGWDRGNEQFF
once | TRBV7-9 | CASSSSRQGGFSNEQFF
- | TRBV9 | CASSAKTSYEQYF
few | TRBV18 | CASSPVGGQPQHF
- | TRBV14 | CASSQSRPGLGYTF
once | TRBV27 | CASSLSAGHTEAFF
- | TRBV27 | CASSPNGQPPPQAFF
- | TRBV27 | CASSLLGTGDEQFF
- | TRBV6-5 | CASSYSEGFYGYTF
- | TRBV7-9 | CASSLRVGAKTYEQYF